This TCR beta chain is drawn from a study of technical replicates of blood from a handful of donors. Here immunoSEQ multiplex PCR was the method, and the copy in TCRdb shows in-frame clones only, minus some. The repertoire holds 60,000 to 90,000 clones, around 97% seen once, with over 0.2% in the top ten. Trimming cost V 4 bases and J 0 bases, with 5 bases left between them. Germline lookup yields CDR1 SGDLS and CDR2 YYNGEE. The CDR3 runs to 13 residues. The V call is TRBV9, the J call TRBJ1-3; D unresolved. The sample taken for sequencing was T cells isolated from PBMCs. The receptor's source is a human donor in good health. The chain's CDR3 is CASSTYSGNTIYF. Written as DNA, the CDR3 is TGTGCCAGCAGCACCTACTCTGGAAACACCATATATTTT.